This T cell receptor beta chain comes out of a study of identical twins. From germline, CDR1 is ENHRY and CDR2 SYGVKD. The CDR3 totals 12 residues. Germline trimming cut 2 bases from V and 7 bases from J; bases unmatched to any gene: 2. On this clonotype itself: Its antigen remains unknown.

Study-level results: Not following the same donors, the study drew its conclusions from cross-sectional statistical analysis.

Healthy Caucasians supplied all donations. TCRdb reprocessed the 5' RACE reads with MiXCR, giving one entry per CDR3 protein. The profile shows some 690,000 distinct CDR3 sequences, about 20% of them singletons. Separately, the same data were catalogued under a study of T cells expressing NK-cell markers. That work states: The authors sequenced eight donors, of whom seven were HCMV-seropositive and one was seronegative. With an anti-gamma-delta TCR antibody, sorting in several experiments was kept to alpha-beta TCR T cells.

This TCR derives from a woman in her late teens or twenties in good health. The genes are TRBV10-3 and TRBJ2-7; TRBD2 matches 7 bases. Specimen: PBMCs. CDR3 amino acids: CAISEKREEQYF. The CDR3 DNA follows: TGTGCCATCAGTGAGAAGCGGGAAGAGCAGTACTTC.